This T cell receptor beta chain was sequenced for a study of long-term antiretroviral therapy in people with HIV. General study points: In samples taken after ART, diversity increased but remained below transplant donor control levels.

The study drew at least one pre-ART and at least two post-ART PBMC samples from every donor. The United States was where all participants with HIV were treated. At survey level, the immunoSEQ assay was run in its v3.0 version. Each sample aimed for about 40,000-50,000 sequenced T-cell genomes. Sequencing was performed with immunoSEQ multiplex PCR; in TCRdb, only in-frame clones are kept and a portion is missing. Of about 14,000 clones in the sample, around 90% are singletons; the top ten hold 11%. The germline V gene has CDR1 SGHVS and CDR2 FQNEAQ. The CDR3 contains 18 residues. The V and J ends lost 1 base and 2 bases respectively, with 18 bases between them. Note on this clone: The antigen is not known.

The material was unsorted PBMCs, obtained 6.2 years after starting antiretroviral therapy. This TCR derives from a man aged 35 to 55 with HIV. The chain links TRBV7-8 to TRBJ1-3; D gene unclear. The CDR3 loop reads CASSLVVGLTNPGNTIYF. The CDR3 DNA reads TGTGCCAGCAGCTTAGTAGTTGGCCTAACAAATCCTGGAAACACCATATATTTT.